This TCR beta chain was sequenced during a study of T cell responses to AZD1222 COVID-19 vaccine. The junction had 16 bases not matched to a gene; V was cut back by 3 bases and J by 4 bases. The CDR3 runs 18 residues. Germline V gene data show CDR1 as SGHTA and CDR2 as FQGNSA. Both about-4-week and about-12-week second-dose recipients were combined. Some clones are missing from TCRdb's copy, which holds only in-frame ones; the method was immunoSEQ multiplex PCR. This table holds approximately 150,000 clones, about 90% found once. The J gene is TRBJ2-5, the V gene TRBV7-2; TRBD2 matches at 8 bases. This TCR was sampled from an adult who received the AZD1222 COVID-19 vaccine. The input for sequencing was peripheral blood, taken 28 days after the second AZD1222 dose. This chain's CDR3 is CASSFVSSAGVRRETQYF. The CDR3 DNA reads as TGTGCCAGCAGCTTTGTCTCCTCAGCGGGAGTTCGTCGAGAGACCCAGTACTTC.